This TCR beta chain was recorded in a study of OX40 agonist ivuxolimab in advanced cancers. Study at large: Patients with hepatocellular carcinoma, melanoma, renal cell or head and neck cancer made up the dose-escalation patients. Eligibility admitted prior anti-PD-1, anti-PD-L1 or anti-CTLA-4 therapy; about 42% had some. Three patients, one with hepatocellular carcinoma and two with cutaneous melanoma, responded partially.

Whole-study findings and limits: Low normalized T-cell clonal expansion also characterized some of the nonresponders.

A note on this clone: The target antigen is unknown.

Profiling relied on immunoSEQ multiplex PCR, and the TCRdb table lists in-frame clones only, not all of them. The sample carries roughly 62,000 clones, 84% recorded once. The specimen was CD4+ or CD8+ T cells sorted from blood, collected in a trial of the OX40 agonist ivuxolimab. This TCR came from an adult with an advanced solid tumor such as melanoma, head and neck, liver or kidney cancer.

CDR3 loop: CASSKTGQPQHF. DNA of the CDR3: TGTGCCAGTAGTAAAACAGGTCAGCCCCAGCATTTT. This chain connects TRBV19 to TRBJ1-5; TRBD1 might be the D (5 bases). This CDR3 contains 12 residues. With 4 bases removed from V and 6 bases from J, the gap between germline ends came to 7 bases. The V gene's germline CDR1 is LNHDA and CDR2 SQIVND (reference sequence).